This T cell receptor beta chain was found in a study of neurological immune-mediated disorders (dated 2019 in TCRdb). Describing the broader study: Among the roughly 34 multiple sclerosis patients, relapsing-remitting MS was present in approximately 31 and secondary progressive MS was present in 3. Using UMI-based sequencing, the study compared peripheral blood TCR-beta repertoires from patients with HTLV-I-associated myelopathy (HAM/TSP), patients with multiple sclerosis, and healthy controls. Each longitudinal HAM/TSP and healthy donor was sampled at 3 time-points spaced at about 3-40 month intervals. The cohort was made up of approximately 71 subjects, consisting of 15 or so HAM/TSP patients, about 35 multiple sclerosis patients and 20 healthy controls. Alongside PBMC samples, the set of fewer than 110 TCR-beta libraries contained longitudinal samples, technical triplicates, and paired CD4+ and CD8+ T-cell subsets that had been sorted.

The paper as a whole reports these results and caveats: TCR clonal expansion was highest in HAM/TSP patients and lowest in MS patients, with MS patients falling below even healthy controls. In a phylogenetic analysis, the repertoires of 18 out of 34 MS patients fell into a single cluster of related CDR3 sequences, pointing to a possible signature at the repertoire level. No identical CDR3 amino acid sequences were shared among expanded clones across subjects, suggesting private TCR-beta repertoires in all groups. The MS cluster showed no association with clinical or MRI features, and the authors stated that larger cohorts are needed.

V and J are truncated by 5 bases and 5 bases respectively, leaving an intervening sequence of 12 bases. The CDR3, cysteine through phenylalanine, is 14 amino acids long. Only the CDR3 region is kept as DNA, spanning 42 bases read in frame from base 1. CDR1 and CDR2, looked up from the germline V gene (reference sequence), are MNHNY and SVGAGI. cDNA synthesis used template-switch 5'RACE with a primer carrying a 10-nucleotide random unique molecular identifier tagging each TCR transcript. Over 190 million TCR-beta sequences, covering 15-18 subjects, were produced in each sequencing run. The RNeasy kit was used for extraction of total RNA. TCR-beta VDJ regions were amplified with primers for the TCR constant region and the 5'RACE anchor, using the KAPA Real-time Library Amplification kit. Sample indexes and Illumina adaptors were added in a first PCR, and a second PCR then increased library yield. After purification with Ampure beads, the TCR product of roughly 650 bp was size-selected on a 2% E-gel SizeSelection system. Library quality was checked on a Bioanalyzer, concentration was measured with Qubit, and libraries were quantified with the Kapa Library Quantification kit before pooling. Libraries were sequenced paired-end 2 x 150 bp on an Illumina HiSeq 2500. To increase sequence diversity, about 25-30% phiX was spiked into each library pool. Concerning the study's data processing: Quality-filtered reads were processed with the UMI-based MiGEC pipeline, and over 75% of raw TCR sequences were removed by the MiGEC pipeline during error correction. VDJ genes were aligned to IMGT germline references, and each clonotype was defined by a unique CDR3 amino acid sequence together with V-J genes. Clonal expansion, Shannon diversity, and CDR3 relatedness (CalcPairwiseDistances, ClusterSamples) were evaluated with VDJtools, and phylogenetic trees were built with CLCbio workbench. A clone was classed as expanded if it had 8 or more unique UMIs, a cutoff based on coefficient-of-variation modelling across technical triplicates. TCRdb reprocessing: public reads trimmed at Q25 with fastp, clones called with MiXCR, in-frame beta chains kept. CDR3 protein duplicates are merged, each entry listing the most common genes and DNA. TCRdb, not the original authors, processed these V and J calls. Recorded for this sample are tens of thousands of distinct CDR3 sequences; roughly 3.1% of them occurred a single time. The ten largest clones represent roughly 7.7% of the sample.

The time point label, as the study defines it: longitudinal time-point 1 (baseline). For unsorted PBMC libraries, 2 million PBMCs were used after storage in RNAlater at -80 degrees C until RNA extraction. The multiple sclerosis patients were enrolled in a US clinical protocol that evaluated disease progression with magnetic resonance imaging. Peripheral blood underwent Ficoll-Hypaque density gradient centrifugation to isolate PBMCs, which were then cryopreserved in liquid nitrogen. This clonotype was observed at least ten times. Its cognate antigen has yet to be identified. One base away there is no much larger clone; base qualities are not given.

This receptor was identified in a woman aged 55-69 years with multiple sclerosis. In this chain, TRBV6-6 is recombined with TRBJ1-4, with a weak D call of TRBD1 (6 bases match). Material: PBMCs. The CDR3 region has the sequence CASSPGQTNEKLFF. The bases are TGTGCCAGCAGTCCCGGACAGACGAATGAAAAACTGTTTTTT.